This T cell receptor beta chain is from a study of cytomegalovirus exposure and HLA in healthy donors. The study's findings and limits: Cytomegalovirus-associated status was assigned to some 180 TCR beta chains.

Researchers ran the PCR with 60 Vbeta and 13 Jbeta primers. The repertoire was sequenced with immunoSEQ multiplex PCR; TCRdb's copy has only in-frame clones and lacks some. This table has some 180,000 clones, 65% to 90% appearing once. The germline CDR1 and CDR2 sequences are SEHNR and FQNEAQ (reference sequence). Trimming shortened V by 5 bases and J by 4 bases, and 20 bases separated the two germline ends. The CDR3 is 16 residues long. Concerning this clone itself: The antigen remains unidentified.

The clonotype comes from a woman aged 45-60 years in good health and CMV-seronegative. Sequencing input: PBMCs. The V gene is TRBV7-9, the J gene TRBJ1-1, with D perhaps TRBD1 (5 bases). The chain's CDR3 is CASSGEELGLGTEAFF. CDR3 nucleotide sequence: TGTGCCAGCAGCGGGGAAGAGTTGGGACTGGGCACTGAAGCTTTCTTT.